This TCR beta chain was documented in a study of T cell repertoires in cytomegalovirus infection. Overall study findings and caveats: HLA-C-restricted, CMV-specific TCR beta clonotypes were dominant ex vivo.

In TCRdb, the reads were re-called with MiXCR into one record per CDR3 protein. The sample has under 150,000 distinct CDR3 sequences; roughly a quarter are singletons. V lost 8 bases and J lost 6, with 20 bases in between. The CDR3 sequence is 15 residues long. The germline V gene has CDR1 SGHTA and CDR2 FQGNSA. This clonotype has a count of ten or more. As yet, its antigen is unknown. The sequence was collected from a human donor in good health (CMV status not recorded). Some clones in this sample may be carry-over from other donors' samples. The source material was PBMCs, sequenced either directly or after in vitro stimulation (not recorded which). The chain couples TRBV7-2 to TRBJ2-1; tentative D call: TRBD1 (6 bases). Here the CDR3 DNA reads TGTGCCAGCCTGCAGTACAGGGAATCGCGCAATGAGCAGTTCTTC. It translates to CASLQYRESRNEQFF.